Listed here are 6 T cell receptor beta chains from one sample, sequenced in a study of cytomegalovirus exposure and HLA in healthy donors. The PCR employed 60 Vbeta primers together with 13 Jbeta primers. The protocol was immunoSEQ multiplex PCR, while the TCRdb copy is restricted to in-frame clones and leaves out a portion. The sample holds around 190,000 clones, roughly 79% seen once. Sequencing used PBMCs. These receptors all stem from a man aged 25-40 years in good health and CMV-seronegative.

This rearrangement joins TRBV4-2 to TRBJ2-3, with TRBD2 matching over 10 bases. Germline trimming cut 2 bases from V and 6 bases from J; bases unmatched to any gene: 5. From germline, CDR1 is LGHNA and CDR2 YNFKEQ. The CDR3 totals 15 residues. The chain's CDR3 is CASSQPGTSVDTQYF. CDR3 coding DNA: TGTGCCAGCAGCCAACCCGGGACTAGCGTTGATACGCAGTATTTT.

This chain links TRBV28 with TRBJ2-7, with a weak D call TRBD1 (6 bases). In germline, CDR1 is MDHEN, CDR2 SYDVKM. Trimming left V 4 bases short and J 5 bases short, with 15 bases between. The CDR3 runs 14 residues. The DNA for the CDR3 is TGTGCCAGCAGTTCCTTACTTCGACAGGACGAGCAGTACTTC. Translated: CASSSLLRQDEQYF.

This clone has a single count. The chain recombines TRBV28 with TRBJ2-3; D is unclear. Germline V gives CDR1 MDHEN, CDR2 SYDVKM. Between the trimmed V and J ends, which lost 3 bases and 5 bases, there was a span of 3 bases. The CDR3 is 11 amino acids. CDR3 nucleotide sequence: TGTGCCAGCAGTTTCTTAGATACGCAGTATTTT. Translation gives CASSFLDTQYF.

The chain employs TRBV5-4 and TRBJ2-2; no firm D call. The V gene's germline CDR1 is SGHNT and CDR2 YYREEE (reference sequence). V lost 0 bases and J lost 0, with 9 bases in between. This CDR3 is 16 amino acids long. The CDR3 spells CASSLAVSANTGELFF. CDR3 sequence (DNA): TGTGCCAGCAGCTTGGCGGTTAGTGCGAACACCGGGGAGCTGTTTTTT.

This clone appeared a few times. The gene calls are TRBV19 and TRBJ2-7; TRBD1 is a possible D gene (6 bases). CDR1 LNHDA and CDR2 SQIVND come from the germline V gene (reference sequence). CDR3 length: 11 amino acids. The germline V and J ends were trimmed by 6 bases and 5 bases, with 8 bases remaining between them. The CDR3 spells CASRQGNEQYF. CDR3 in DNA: TGTGCCAGTAGACAGGGCAACGAGCAGTACTTC.

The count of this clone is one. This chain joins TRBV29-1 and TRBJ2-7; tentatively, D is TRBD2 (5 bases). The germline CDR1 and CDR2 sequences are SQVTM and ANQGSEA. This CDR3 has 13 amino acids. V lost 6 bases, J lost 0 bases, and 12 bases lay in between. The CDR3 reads CSVDSGSSYEQYF. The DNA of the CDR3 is TGCAGCGTGGACTCGGGGAGCTCCTACGAGCAGTACTTC.